The following is a T cell receptor (beta chain) sequence with its context. This sample stems from a study of blood T cell repertoires in COVID-19. Study context: Samples of COVID-19 (acute and convalescent) were obtained from the United States, Italy and Spain. T cells, B-cell-depleted T cells, or PBMCs provided the cDNA or gDNA that served as material.

Clones were read by immunoSEQ multiplex PCR, and TCRdb kept only the in-frame ones, dropping some. This sample carries more than 200,000 clones, approximately 88% of them seen once, and the ten largest clones take about 27%. Germline V CDR1 and CDR2: LNHDA, SQIVND (reference sequence). This CDR3 comprises 15 residues. V was pared by 3 bases and J by 7 bases, with 18 bases between. This TCR came from a man aged 40-50 years with acute or convalescent COVID-19. The sample consisted of peripheral blood. The chain carries TRBV19 and TRBJ1-2, with D possibly TRBD1 on 5 matching bases. The CDR3 region is CASSIKLVGVGGYTF. In nucleotides, the CDR3 is TGTGCCAGTAGTATTAAGTTGGTAGGGGTCGGTGGCTACACCTTC.